A single sample gave rise to the 15 T cell receptor beta chains below, sequenced in a study of beta chain features in type 1 diabetes. Since all of the isolated RNA was reverse transcribed, expressed TCRB transcripts were what got sequenced. Assay used: immunoSEQ multiplex PCR; TCRdb lists only in-frame clones, some missing. The top ten clones hold more than 0.015% of a sample with under 450,000 clones, roughly 16% of them seen once. The specimen sequenced was naive CD4+ T cells from blood. Every receptor here comes from a woman aged 18-29 years in good health.

The rearrangement uses TRBV7-2 and TRBJ2-1; the D is unclear. Germline V gives CDR1 SGHTA, CDR2 FQGNSA. Trimming took off 1 base at V and 0 bases at J, with 7 bases between the two ends. This CDR3 comprises 15 residues. This CDR3 is CASSLGATSYNEQFF. Here the CDR3 DNA reads TGTGCCAGCAGCTTAGGGGCCACCTCCTACAATGAGCAGTTCTTC.

The table lists this clone with a few counts. V is TRBV7-2 and J is TRBJ1-4, with TRBD1 matching over 7 bases. The germline V gene has CDR1 SGHTA and CDR2 FQGNSA. The CDR3 extends over 15 amino acids. V dropped 5 bases and J dropped 7; count of bases not matched to a gene: 10. The DNA of the CDR3 is TGTGCCAGCAGCCCGCGGACAGGTCGCGGTGAAAAACTGTTTTTT. It codes for CASSPRTGRGEKLFF.

V is TRBV19 and J is TRBJ2-4; TRBD2 aligns across 7 bases. Trimming took 5 bases from V and 4 from J; bases not matched to a gene: 14. The CDR3 is made up of 17 amino acids. Germline CDR1 LNHDA, CDR2 SQIVND (reference sequence). The CDR3 sequence: CASSLRGATSEKNIQYF. The CDR3 DNA follows: TGTGCCAGTAGTTTGCGCGGGGCCACTAGCGAGAAAAACATTCAGTACTTC.

This sequence joins TRBV2 and TRBJ2-5, with TRBD1 as a possible D gene (6 bases). Trimming pared 4 bases from V and 5 bases from J, leaving 11 bases between. CDR3 length: 13 residues. Germline V gives CDR1 SNHLY, CDR2 FYNNEI. The CDR3 sequence is CASSAKGDETQYF. The CDR3, as DNA: TGTGCCAGCAGTGCAAAGGGGGACGAGACCCAGTACTTC.

CDR3 sequence: CASSVNTGGSYNEQFF. The CDR3 DNA sequence: TGTGCCAGCAGTGTCAACACAGGGGGCTCCTACAATGAGCAGTTCTTC. This chain joins TRBV6-1 and TRBJ2-1, with TRBD1 matching 8 bases. This CDR3 is built from 16 residues. Germline V CDR1 and CDR2: MNHNS, SASEGT. Trimming at V came to 4 bases and at J to 0 bases, leaving 5 bases not matched to a gene.

The rearrangement joins TRBV30 to TRBJ2-5; TRBD2 matches 12 bases. The CDR3 length is 15 residues. The germline CDR1 and CDR2 sequences are GTSNPN and SVGIG (reference sequence). The ends lost 1 base at V and 4 bases at J; junction bases unmatched: 4. CDR3 nucleotides: TGTGCCTGGAGTGCTCCTAGCGGGGGGGGAGAGACCCAGTACTTC. It specifies CAWSAPSGGGETQYF.

J is TRBJ2-1 and V is TRBV9; D possibly corresponds to TRBD1 (6 bases). The V end was cut by 0 bases, the J end by 10 bases, with 8 bases between. Germline V gives CDR1 SGDLS, CDR2 YYNGEE. The CDR3 is 12 residues long. The CDR3 loop reads CASSVDTGEQFF. The CDR3 nucleotides read TGTGCCAGCAGCGTAGATACAGGGGAGCAGTTCTTC.

The rearrangement uses TRBV29-1 and TRBJ2-7; 10 bases match TRBD1. CDR3 size: 14 residues. Germline CDR1 SQVTM, CDR2 ANQGSEA. After removal of 4 bases from V and 8 bases from J, the junction contained 11 bases not matched to a gene. In DNA form, the CDR3 reads TGCAGCGTTGGGGGTCGACAGGGGGCTATCAAGCAGTACTTC. Protein: CSVGGRQGAIKQYF.

The chain recombines TRBV5-1 with TRBJ2-7, with D possibly being TRBD2 (5 bases). V was clipped by 5 bases and J by 2 bases, with 14 bases between them. The CDR3 length is 14 residues. Germline lookup yields CDR1 SGHRS and CDR2 YFSETQ. CDR3 loop: CASRRIASAYEQYF. The CDR3 nucleotides are TGCGCCAGCAGGAGGATAGCGTCCGCCTACGAGCAGTACTTC. Together with reference TRBV5-1 and TRBJ2-7, the CDR3 gives the full variable domain: KAGVTQTPRYLIKTRGQQVTLSCSPISGHRSVSWYQQTPGQGLQFLFEYFSETQRNKGNFPGRFSGRQFSNSRSEMNVSTLELGDSALYLCASRRIASAYEQYFGPGTRLTVT.

This clone has a handful of counts. This chain links TRBV14 with TRBJ1-1; possible D gene TRBD1, 6 bases. The CDR3 is made up of 16 amino acids. CDR1 is SGHDN, CDR2 FVKESK, per germline. V lost 0 bases and J 4 bases, leaving 15 bases between the germline ends. CDR3 region: CASSQDRGRGPTEAFF. The CDR3 DNA is TGTGCCAGCAGCCAAGATAGAGGCAGGGGCCCCACTGAAGCTTTCTTT. The full variable domain, in which reference TRBV14 and TRBJ1-1 provide the parts outside the CDR3, is EAGVTQFPSHSVIEKGQTVTLRCDPISGHDNLYWYRRVMGKEIKFLLHFVKESKQDESGMPNNRFLAERTGGTYSTLKVQPAELEDSGVYFCASSQDRGRGPTEAFFGQGTRLTVV.

This rearrangement joins TRBV4-2 to TRBJ1-1; 8 nucleotides line up with TRBD1. Germline assignment: CDR1 LGHNA and CDR2 YNFKEQ. The ends lost 1 base at V and 4 bases at J; junction bases unmatched: 8. There are 16 residues in the CDR3. The CDR3 spells CASSQGQGALGTEAFF. The CDR3 region has the DNA TGTGCCAGCAGCCAAGGGCAGGGGGCCCTAGGCACTGAAGCTTTCTTT.

In DNA, the CDR3 is TGTGCCTGGAATCCGGGACAGGGTAACCAGCCCCAGCATTTT. As protein: CAWNPGQGNQPQHF. The chain is built from TRBV30 and TRBJ1-5; 9 bases agree with TRBD1. The CDR3 contains 14 residues. Germline V lookup: CDR1 GTSNPN, CDR2 SVGIG (reference sequence). J gave up 7 bases and V 4 bases, and 8 bases lay outside the gene matches.

This clone was recorded a few times. This chain uses TRBV30 with TRBJ2-3; 8 bases match TRBD2. The CDR3 covers 15 residues. Per germline, CDR1 GTSNPN and CDR2 SVGIG (reference sequence). V lost 5 bases, J lost 4 bases, and 11 bases stayed unmatched. In nucleotides, the CDR3 is TGTGCCTGGGTGACTAGCGCCCTACTCGCAGATACGCAGTATTTT. Its translation is CAWVTSALLADTQYF.

This chain joins TRBV30 and TRBJ1-5; 8 bases are shared with TRBD1. The CDR3 runs to 15 residues. Trimming at V came to 3 bases and at J to 3 bases, leaving 7 bases not matched to a gene. Germline loops: CDR1 GTSNPN, CDR2 SVGIG (reference sequence). CDR3 region: CAWSGDRRNNQPQHF. The CDR3 coding sequence is TGTGCCTGGAGCGGGGACAGGCGAAACAATCAGCCCCAGCATTTT.

This clone has just a few counts. This chain links TRBV7-3 with TRBJ1-2, with 8 bases fitting TRBD1. Trimming removed 5 bases from V and 3 bases from J; junction bases left unmatched: 8. CDR1 is SGHTA, CDR2 FQGTGA, per germline. This CDR3 has 15 amino acids. CDR3 sequence (DNA): TGTGCCAGCAGCCTGGGGACAGGTCAAGACTATGGCTACACCTTC. Translated: CASSLGTGQDYGYTF. Complete variable domain (other parts from reference TRBV7-3 and TRBJ1-2): GAGVSQTPSNKVTEKGKYVELRCDPISGHTALYWYRQSLGQGPEFLIYFQGTGAADDSGLPNDRFFAVRPEGSVSTLKIQRTERGDSAVYLCASSLGTGQDYGYTFGSGTRLTVV.